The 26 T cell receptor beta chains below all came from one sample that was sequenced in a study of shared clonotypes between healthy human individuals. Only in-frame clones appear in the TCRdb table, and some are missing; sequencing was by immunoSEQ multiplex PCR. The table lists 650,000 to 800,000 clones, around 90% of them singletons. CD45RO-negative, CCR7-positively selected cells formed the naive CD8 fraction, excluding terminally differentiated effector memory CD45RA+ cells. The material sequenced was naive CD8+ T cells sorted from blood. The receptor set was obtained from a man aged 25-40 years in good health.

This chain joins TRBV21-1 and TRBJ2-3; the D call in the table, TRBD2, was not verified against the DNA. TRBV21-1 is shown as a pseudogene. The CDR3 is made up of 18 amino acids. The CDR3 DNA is TGTGCCAGCAGTACAAGGAACGGGGGACTAGTAGGGGCAGATACGCAGTATTTT. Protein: CASSTRNGGLVGADTQYF.

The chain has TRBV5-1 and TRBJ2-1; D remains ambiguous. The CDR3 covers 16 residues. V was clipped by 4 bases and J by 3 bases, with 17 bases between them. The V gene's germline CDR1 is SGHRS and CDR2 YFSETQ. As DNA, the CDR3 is TGCGCCAGCAGCGATCTAGAGGCCCCGAGCTACAATGAGCAGTTCTTC. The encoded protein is CASSDLEAPSYNEQFF.

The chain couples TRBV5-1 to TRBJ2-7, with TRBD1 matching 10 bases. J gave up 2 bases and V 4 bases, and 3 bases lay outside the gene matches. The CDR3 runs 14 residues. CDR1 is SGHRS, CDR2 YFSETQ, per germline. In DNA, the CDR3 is TGCGCCAGCAGCAACGGACAGGGGGCCTACGAGCAGTACTTC. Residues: CASSNGQGAYEQYF.

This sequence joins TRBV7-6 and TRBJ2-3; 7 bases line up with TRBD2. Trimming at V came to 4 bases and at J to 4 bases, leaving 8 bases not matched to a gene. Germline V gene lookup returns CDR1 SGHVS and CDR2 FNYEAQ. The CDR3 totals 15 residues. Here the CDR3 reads CASSYTSAYSDTQYF. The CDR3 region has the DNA TGTGCCAGCAGCTATACTAGCGCCTACTCAGATACGCAGTATTTT.

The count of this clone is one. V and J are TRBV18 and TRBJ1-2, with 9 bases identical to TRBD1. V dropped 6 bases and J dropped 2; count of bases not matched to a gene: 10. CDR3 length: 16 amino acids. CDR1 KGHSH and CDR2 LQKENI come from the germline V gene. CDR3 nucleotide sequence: TGTGCCAGCTCTCAAGAGGACAGGGGCTTAAACTATGGCTACACCTTC. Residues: CASSQEDRGLNYGYTF.

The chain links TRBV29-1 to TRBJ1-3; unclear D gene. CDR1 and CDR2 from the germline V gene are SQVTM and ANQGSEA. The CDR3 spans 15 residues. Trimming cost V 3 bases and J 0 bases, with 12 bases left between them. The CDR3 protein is CSVEGRVTSGNTIYF. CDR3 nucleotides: TGCAGCGTTGAGGGCCGGGTCACCTCTGGAAACACCATATATTTT.

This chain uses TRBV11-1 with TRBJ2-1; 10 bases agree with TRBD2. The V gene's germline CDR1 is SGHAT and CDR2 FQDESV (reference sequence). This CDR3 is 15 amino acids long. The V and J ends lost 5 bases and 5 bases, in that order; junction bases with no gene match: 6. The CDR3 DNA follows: TGTGCCAGCAGCGCGAGCGGGAGGGCACACAATGAGCAGTTCTTC. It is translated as CASSASGRAHNEQFF.

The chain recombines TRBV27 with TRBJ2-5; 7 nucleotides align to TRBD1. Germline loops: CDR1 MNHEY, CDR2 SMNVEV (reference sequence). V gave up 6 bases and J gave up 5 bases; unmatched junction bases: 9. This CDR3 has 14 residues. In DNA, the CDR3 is TGTGCCAGCAGGGGGGACAGAGATTTGGAGACCCAGTACTTC. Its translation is CASRGDRDLETQYF.

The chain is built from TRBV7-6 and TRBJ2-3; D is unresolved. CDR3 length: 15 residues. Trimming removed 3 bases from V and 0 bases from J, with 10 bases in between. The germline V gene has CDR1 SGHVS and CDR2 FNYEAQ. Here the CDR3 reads CASSFLNPSTDTQYF. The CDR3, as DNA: TGTGCCAGCAGCTTCCTGAACCCTAGCACAGATACGCAGTATTTT.

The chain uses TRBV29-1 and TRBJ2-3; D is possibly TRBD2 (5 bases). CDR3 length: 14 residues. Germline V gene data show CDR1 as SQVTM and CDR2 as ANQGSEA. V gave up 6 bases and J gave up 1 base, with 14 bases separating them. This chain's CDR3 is CSVYPEVGTDTQYF. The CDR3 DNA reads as TGCAGCGTGTATCCGGAGGTAGGCACAGATACGCAGTATTTT.

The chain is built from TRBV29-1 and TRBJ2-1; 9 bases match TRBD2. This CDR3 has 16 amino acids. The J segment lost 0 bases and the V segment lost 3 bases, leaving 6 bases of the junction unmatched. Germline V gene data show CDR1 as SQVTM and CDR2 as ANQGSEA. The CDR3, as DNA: TGCAGCGTTGATGGACTAGCGACACCCTCCTACAATGAGCAGTTCTTC. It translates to CSVDGLATPSYNEQFF.

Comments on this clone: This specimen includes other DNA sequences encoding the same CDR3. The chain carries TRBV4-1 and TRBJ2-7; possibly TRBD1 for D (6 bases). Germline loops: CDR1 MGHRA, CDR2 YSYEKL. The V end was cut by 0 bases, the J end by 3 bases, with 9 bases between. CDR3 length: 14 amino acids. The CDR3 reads CASSQDLGGYEQYF. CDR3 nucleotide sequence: TGCGCCAGCAGCCAAGATCTAGGGGGCTACGAGCAGTACTTC.

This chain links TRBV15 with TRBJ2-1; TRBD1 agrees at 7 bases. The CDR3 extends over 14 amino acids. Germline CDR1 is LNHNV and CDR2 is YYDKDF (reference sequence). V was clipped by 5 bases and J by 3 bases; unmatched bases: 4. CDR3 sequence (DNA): TGTGCCACCAGCGTCGGGACAGACTACAATGAGCAGTTCTTC. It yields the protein CATSVGTDYNEQFF.

The CDR3 nucleotides read TGTGCCAGCAGTGACGTCGGTCCGCGCAGCTCCTACAATGAGCAGTTCTTC. It encodes CASSDVGPRSSYNEQFF. J is TRBJ2-1 and V is TRBV6-1; D call uncertain. The V gene lost 3 bases and the J gene lost 0 bases, with 15 bases spanning the gap. In germline, CDR1 is MNHNS, CDR2 SASEGT. The CDR3 loop spans 17 amino acids.

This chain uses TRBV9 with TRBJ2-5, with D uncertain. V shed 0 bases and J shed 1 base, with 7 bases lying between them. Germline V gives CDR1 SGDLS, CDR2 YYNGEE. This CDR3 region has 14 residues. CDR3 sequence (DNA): TGTGCCAGCAGCGTAGAGGCAGGCCAAGAGACCCAGTACTTC. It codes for CASSVEAGQETQYF.

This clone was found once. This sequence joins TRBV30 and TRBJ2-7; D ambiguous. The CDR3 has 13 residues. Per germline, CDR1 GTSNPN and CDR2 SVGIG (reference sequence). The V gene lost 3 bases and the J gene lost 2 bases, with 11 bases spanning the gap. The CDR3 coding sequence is TGTGCCTGGAGCGAGGATTTAACCTACGAGCAGTACTTC. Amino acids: CAWSEDLTYEQYF.

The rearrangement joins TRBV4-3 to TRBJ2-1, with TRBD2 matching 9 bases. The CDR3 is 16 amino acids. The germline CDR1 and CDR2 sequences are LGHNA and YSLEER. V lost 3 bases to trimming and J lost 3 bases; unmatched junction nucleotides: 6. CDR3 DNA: TGCGCCAGCAGCCATAATCCTAGCGGGAACTACAATGAGCAGTTCTTC. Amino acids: CASSHNPSGNYNEQFF.

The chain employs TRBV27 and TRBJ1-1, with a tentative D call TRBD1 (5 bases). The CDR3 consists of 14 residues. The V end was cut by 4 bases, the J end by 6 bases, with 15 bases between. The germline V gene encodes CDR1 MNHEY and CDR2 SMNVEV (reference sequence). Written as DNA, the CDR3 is TGTGCCAGCAGTTCAATGGCAGGGACGGCTGAAGCTTTCTTT. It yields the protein CASSSMAGTAEAFF.

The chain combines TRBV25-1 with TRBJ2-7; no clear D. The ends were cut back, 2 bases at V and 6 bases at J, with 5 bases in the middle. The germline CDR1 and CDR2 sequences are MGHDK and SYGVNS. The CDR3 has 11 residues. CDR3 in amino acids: CASSEGREQYF. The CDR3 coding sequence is TGTGCCAGCAGTGAAGGACGCGAGCAGTACTTC.

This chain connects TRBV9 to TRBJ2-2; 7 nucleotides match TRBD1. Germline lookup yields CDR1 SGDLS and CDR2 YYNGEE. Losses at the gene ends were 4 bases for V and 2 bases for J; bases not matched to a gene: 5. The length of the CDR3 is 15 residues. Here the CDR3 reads CASSPDRKNTGELFF. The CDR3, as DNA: TGTGCCAGCAGCCCGGACAGGAAAAACACCGGGGAGCTGTTTTTT.

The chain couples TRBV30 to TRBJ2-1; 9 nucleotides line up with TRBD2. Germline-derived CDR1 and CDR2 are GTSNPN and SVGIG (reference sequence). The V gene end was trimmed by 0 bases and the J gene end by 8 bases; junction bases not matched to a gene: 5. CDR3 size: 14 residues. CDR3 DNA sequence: TGTGCCTGGAGTGTAGCGGGAGGTTGGGATGAGCAGTTCTTC. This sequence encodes CAWSVAGGWDEQFF. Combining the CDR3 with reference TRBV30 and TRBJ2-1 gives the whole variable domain SQTIHQWPATLVQPVGSPLSLECTVEGTSNPNLYWYRQAAGRGLQLLFYSVGIGQISSEVPQNLSASRPQDRQFILSSKKLLLSDSGFYLCAWSVAGGWDEQFFGPGTRLTVL.

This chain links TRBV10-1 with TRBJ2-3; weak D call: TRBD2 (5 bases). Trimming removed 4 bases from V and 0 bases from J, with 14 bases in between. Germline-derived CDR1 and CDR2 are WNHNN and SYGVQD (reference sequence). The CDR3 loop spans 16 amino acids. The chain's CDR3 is CASSGRKQASTDTQYF. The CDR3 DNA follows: TGCGCCAGCAGTGGGAGGAAGCAGGCTAGCACAGATACGCAGTATTTT.

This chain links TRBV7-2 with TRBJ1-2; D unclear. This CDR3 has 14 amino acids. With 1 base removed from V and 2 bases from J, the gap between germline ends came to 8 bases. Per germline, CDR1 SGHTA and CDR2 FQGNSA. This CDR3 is CASSLGALNYGYTF. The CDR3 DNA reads TGTGCCAGCAGCTTAGGTGCCCTGAACTATGGCTACACCTTC.

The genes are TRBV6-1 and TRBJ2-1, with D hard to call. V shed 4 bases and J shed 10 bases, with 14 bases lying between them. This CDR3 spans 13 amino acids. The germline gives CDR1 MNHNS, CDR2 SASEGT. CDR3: CASSAEWTAEQFF. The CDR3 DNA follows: TGTGCCAGCAGTGCCGAATGGACCGCCGAGCAGTTCTTC.

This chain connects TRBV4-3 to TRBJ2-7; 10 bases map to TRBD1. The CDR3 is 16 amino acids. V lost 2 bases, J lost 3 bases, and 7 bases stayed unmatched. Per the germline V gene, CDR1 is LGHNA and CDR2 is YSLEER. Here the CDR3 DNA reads TGCGCCAGCAGCCAATCTTTGGGGACAGGGGTCTACGAGCAGTACTTC. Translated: CASSQSLGTGVYEQYF.

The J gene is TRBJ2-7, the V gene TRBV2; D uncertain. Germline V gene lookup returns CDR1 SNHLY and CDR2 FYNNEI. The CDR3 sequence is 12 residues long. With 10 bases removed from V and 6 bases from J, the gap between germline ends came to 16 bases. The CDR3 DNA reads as TGTGCCACCGCGTCGGTGGCGAGCGAGCAGTACTTC. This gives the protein CATASVASEQYF. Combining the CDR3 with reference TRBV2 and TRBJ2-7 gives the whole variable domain EPEVTQTPSHQVTQMGQEVILRCVPISNHLYFYWYRQILGQKVEFLVSFYNNEISEKSEIFDDQFSVERPDGSNFTLKIRSTKLEDSAMYFCATASVASEQYFGPGTRLTVT.